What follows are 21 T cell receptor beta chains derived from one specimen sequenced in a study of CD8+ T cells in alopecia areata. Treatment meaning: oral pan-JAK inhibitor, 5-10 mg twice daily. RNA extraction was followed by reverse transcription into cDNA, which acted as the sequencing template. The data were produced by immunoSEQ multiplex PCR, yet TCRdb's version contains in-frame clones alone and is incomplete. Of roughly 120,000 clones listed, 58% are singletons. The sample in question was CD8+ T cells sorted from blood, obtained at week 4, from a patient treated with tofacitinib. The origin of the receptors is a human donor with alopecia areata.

The CDR3 loop is CASSDRTGSQETQYF. The DNA of the CDR3 is TGTGCCAGCAGTGATAGGACAGGGTCCCAAGAGACCCAGTACTTC. The chain combines TRBV2 with TRBJ2-5; 8 bases fit TRBD1. Losses at the gene ends were 3 bases for V and 1 base for J; bases not matched to a gene: 4. CDR1 is SNHLY and CDR2 is FYNNEI in the germline V gene. The CDR3 spans 15 residues.

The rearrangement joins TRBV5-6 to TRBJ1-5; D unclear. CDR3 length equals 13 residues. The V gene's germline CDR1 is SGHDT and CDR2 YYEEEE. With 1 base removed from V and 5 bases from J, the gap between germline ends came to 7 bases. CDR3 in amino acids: CASSLNGDQPQHF. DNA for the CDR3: TGTGCCAGCAGCTTGAACGGGGATCAGCCCCAGCATTTT.

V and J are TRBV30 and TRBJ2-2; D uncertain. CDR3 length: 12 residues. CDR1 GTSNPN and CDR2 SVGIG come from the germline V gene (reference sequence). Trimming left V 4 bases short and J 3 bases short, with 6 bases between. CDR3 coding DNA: TGTGCCTGGATGGGTGACACCGGGGAGCTGTTTTTT. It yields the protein CAWMGDTGELFF.

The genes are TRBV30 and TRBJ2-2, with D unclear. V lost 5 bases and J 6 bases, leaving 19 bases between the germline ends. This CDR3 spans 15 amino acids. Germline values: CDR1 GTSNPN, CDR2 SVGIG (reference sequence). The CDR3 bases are TGTGCCTGGTTCACCTCCCGCCGTTCGGCCGGGGAGCTGTTTTTT. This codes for CAWFTSRRSAGELFF.

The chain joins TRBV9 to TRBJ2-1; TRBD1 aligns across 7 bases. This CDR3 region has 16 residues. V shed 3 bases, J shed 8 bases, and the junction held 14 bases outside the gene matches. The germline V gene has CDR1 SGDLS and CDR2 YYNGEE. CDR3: CASSAEDRPVEDEQFF. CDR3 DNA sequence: TGTGCCAGCAGCGCGGAGGACAGGCCGGTTGAGGATGAGCAGTTCTTC.

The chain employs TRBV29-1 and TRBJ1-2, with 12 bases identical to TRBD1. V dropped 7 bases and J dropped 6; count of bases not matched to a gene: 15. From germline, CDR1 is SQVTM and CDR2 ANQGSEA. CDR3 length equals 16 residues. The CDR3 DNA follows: TGCAGCGCCTCCGGGACAGGGGGCCTGCTGTTCCATGGCTACACCTTC. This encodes CSASGTGGLLFHGYTF.

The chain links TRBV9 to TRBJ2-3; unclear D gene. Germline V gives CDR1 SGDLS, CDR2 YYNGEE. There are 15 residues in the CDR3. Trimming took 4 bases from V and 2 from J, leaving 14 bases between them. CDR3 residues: CASSPHQTTTDTQYF. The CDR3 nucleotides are TGTGCCAGCAGCCCTCACCAGACCACCACAGATACGCAGTATTTT.

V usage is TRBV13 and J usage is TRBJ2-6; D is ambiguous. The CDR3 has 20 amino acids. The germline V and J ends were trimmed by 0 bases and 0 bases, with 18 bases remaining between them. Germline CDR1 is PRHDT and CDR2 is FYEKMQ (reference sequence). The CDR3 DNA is TGTGCCAGCAGCTTAGGCCTAACGGGTCCGAGGCCCTCTGGGGCCAACGTCCTGACTTTC. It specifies CASSLGLTGPRPSGANVLTF.

CDR3 protein: CASSLDNTHYGYTF. As DNA, the CDR3 is TGCGCCAGCAGCTTGGACAACACTCACTATGGCTACACCTTC. The chain carries TRBV5-1 and TRBJ1-2; no clear D gene. V dropped 0 bases and J dropped 3 bases, with 9 bases sitting between them. This CDR3 has 14 amino acids. Germline CDR1 is SGHRS and CDR2 is YFSETQ.

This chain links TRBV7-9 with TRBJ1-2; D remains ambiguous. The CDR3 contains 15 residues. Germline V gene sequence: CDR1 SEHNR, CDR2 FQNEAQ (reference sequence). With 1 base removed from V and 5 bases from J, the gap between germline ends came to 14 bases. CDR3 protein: CASSLESALGYGYTF. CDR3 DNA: TGTGCCAGCAGCTTAGAGTCTGCATTGGGATATGGCTACACCTTC.

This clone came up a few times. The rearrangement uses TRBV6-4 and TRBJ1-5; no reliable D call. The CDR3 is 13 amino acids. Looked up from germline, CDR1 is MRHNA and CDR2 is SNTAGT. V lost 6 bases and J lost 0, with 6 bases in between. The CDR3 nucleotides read TGTGCCAGCAGCTACGATAGCAATCAGCCCCAGCATTTT. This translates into CASSYDSNQPQHF.

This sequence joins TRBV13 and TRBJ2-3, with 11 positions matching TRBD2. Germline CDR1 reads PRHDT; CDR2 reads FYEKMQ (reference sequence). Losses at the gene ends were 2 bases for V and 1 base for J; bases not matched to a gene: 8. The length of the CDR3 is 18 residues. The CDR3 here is CASSLSLPGLAGTDTQYF. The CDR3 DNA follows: TGTGCCAGCAGCTTATCCCTCCCGGGACTAGCGGGCACAGATACGCAGTATTTT.

The CDR3 loop reads CSAGDRLTGELFF. CDR3 DNA sequence: TGCAGCGCGGGGGACAGGCTAACCGGGGAGCTGTTTTTT. This chain connects TRBV29-1 to TRBJ2-2; 8 bases agree with TRBD1. With 7 bases clipped from V and 5 bases from J, the junction kept 6 bases outside the gene matches. Germline V gives CDR1 SQVTM, CDR2 ANQGSEA. The CDR3 spans 13 residues.

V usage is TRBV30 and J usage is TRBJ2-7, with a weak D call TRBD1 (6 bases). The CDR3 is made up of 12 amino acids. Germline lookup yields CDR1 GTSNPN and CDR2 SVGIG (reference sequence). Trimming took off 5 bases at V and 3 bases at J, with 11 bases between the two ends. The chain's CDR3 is CAWETGGYEQYF. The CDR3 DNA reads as TGTGCCTGGGAGACAGGAGGCTACGAGCAGTACTTC.

The CDR3, as DNA: TGTGCCAGCAGCGTGGCGGGGGGTCAGCCCCAGCATTTT. Protein sequence: CASSVAGGQPQHF. J is TRBJ1-5 and V is TRBV5-6; D is perhaps TRBD1 (5 bases). In germline, CDR1 is SGHDT, CDR2 YYEEEE. V gave up 4 bases and J gave up 6 bases, with 11 bases separating them. The CDR3 loop spans 13 amino acids.

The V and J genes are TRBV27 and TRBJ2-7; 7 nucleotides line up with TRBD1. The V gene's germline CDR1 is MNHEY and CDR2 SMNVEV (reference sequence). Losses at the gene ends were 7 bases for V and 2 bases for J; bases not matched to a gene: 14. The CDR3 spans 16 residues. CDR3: CASTKGAPSIAYEQYF. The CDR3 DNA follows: TGTGCCAGCACAAAGGGGGCACCCTCAATAGCCTACGAGCAGTACTTC.

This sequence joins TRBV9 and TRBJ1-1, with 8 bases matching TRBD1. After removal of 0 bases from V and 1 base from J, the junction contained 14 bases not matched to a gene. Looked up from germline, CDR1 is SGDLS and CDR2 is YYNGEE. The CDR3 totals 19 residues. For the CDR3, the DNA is TGTGCCAGCAGCGTAGCTCCTGGACAGGGAGGAGGAACGAACACTGAAGCTTTCTTT. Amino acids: CASSVAPGQGGGTNTEAFF.

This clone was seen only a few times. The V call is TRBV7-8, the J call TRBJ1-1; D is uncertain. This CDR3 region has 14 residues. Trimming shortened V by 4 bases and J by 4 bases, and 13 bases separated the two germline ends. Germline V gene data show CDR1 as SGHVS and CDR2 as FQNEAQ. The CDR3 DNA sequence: TGTGCCAGCAGCTCCACAAGGACGGGCACTGAAGCTTTCTTT. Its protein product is CASSSTRTGTEAFF.

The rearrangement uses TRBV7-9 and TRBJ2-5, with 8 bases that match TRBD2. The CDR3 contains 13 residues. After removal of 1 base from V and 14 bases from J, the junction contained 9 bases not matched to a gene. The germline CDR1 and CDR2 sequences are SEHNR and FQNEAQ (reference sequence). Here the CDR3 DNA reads TGTGCCAGCAGCTTAGGACTAGCGCTAGACTCATACTTC. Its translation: CASSLGLALDSYF.

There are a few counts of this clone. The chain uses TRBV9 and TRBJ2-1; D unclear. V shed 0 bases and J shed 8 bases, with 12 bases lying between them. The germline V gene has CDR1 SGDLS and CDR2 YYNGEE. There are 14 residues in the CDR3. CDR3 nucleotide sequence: TGTGCCAGCAGCGTAGTCTCCAGTCCCCATGAGCAGTTCTTC. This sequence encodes CASSVVSSPHEQFF.

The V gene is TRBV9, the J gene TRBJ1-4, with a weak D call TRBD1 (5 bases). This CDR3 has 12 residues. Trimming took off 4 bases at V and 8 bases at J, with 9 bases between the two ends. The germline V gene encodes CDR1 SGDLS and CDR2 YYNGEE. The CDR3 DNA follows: TGTGCCAGCAGCTTGGGGGACGAAAAACTGTTTTTT. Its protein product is CASSLGDEKLFF.